Listed here are 18 T cell receptor beta chains from one sample, sequenced in a study of breast tumors, draining lymph nodes, adjacent tissues. TCRdb passed the multiplex PCR reads through MiXCR, listing each CDR3 protein once. The sample shows about 66,000 distinct CDR3 sequences, roughly 44% of them seen only once. Source material: breast tumor tissue. Source of these receptors: a female donor with breast cancer. Some clones in this sample may be carry-over from other donors' samples.

Notes on this clonotype: One end of the junction is discordant with germline, which a read error may explain. This chain links TRBV10-1 with TRBJ1-4; maybe TRBD1 (5 bases). Germline lookup yields CDR1 WNHNN and CDR2 SYGVQD (reference sequence). The CDR3 totals 18 residues. CDR3 DNA sequence: TGCGCCAGCAAGGAAGCGAAAAGATCGGGACCGGTTAATGAAAAGCTGTTTTTT. It is translated as CASKEAKRSGPVNEKLFF.

This clonotype was picked up many times. The J gene is TRBJ1-2, the V gene TRBV9; 7 bases agree with TRBD1. CDR1 and CDR2 from the germline V gene are SGDLS and YYNGEE. J lost 0 bases, V lost 3 bases, and 11 bases had no gene match. This CDR3 has 17 residues. CDR3 loop: CASSAVSDRVTNYGYTF. In nucleotides, the CDR3 is TGTGCCAGCAGCGCCGTGTCAGACAGGGTAACTAACTATGGCTACACCTTC.

Concerning this clonotype itself: A much bigger clone sits one base away, suggesting this may be a read error. The J gene is TRBJ1-2, the V gene TRBV20-1; D not resolved. The CDR3 has 12 amino acids. The germline CDR1 and CDR2 sequences are DFQATT and SNEGSKA (reference sequence). The CDR3 sequence is CSARLGYYGSTF. The CDR3 bases are TGCAGTGCTAGGTTGGGGTACTATGGCTCCACCTTC.

In this sample, this clonotype turned up a few times. A read error is possible here, since a much larger clone lies one base away. The rearrangement links TRBV19 to TRBJ2-1; D not certain. The CDR3 contains 11 residues. Germline CDR1 and CDR2: LNHDA and SQIVND (reference sequence). The CDR3 bases are TGTGCCAGTAGAACACAAAATGAGCGGTTCTTC. Its protein product is CASRTQNERFF.

This clonotype was found many times. The genes are TRBV7-2 and TRBJ1-6; 7 bases map to TRBD1. The V and J ends lost 5 bases and 10 bases, in that order; junction bases with no gene match: 11. The CDR3 has 15 residues. CDR1 and CDR2 from the germline V gene are SGHTA and FQGNSA. This chain's CDR3 is CASSLRRQGGSPLHF. The CDR3 bases are TGTGCCAGCAGCCTCCGGAGGCAGGGGGGATCACCCCTCCACTTT.

The V and J genes are TRBV25-1 and TRBJ2-1; 9 bases are a match to TRBD1. J was trimmed by 3 bases and V by 1 base; bases with no gene match: 7. The CDR3 extends over 17 amino acids. Per germline, CDR1 MGHDK and CDR2 SYGVNS. The CDR3 sequence is CASSEWGGQGIYNEQFF. CDR3 DNA sequence: TGTGCCAGCAGTGAATGGGGGGGACAGGGAATCTACAATGAGCAGTTCTTC.

The V call is TRBV7-3, the J call TRBJ1-2; 7 bases match TRBD1. The CDR3 totals 15 residues. Per the germline V gene, CDR1 is SGHTA and CDR2 is FQGTGA. The J segment lost 3 bases and the V segment lost 5 bases, leaving 9 bases of the junction unmatched. CDR3 region: CASSPGGGGHYGYTF. DNA of the CDR3: TGTGCCAGCAGCCCTGGGGGAGGGGGCCACTATGGCTACACCTTC.

Turning to this clonotype: Its ends do not fully match the called genes, so a read error is possible. The genes are TRBV29-1 and TRBJ1-2; TRBD1 matches at 7 bases. The length of the CDR3 is 13 residues. In germline, CDR1 is SQVTM, CDR2 ANQGSEA. The CDR3 reads CSVEDRASYGYTF. The CDR3 DNA sequence: TGCAGCGTAGAAGACAGGGCTTCCTATGGCTACACCTTC.

In this sample, this clonotype turned up many times. The V call is TRBV10-3, the J call TRBJ2-7; weak D call: TRBD1 (5 bases). The CDR3 loop spans 12 amino acids. Germline CDR1 and CDR2: ENHRY and SYGVKD. The V gene lost 8 bases and the J gene lost 1 base, with 9 bases spanning the gap. The CDR3 region has the DNA TGTGCCATCCAAGGGGTATCCTACGAGCAGTACTTC. Translation: CAIQGVSYEQYF.

There are many counts of this clonotype. An end of the junction does not agree with germline; a read error may underlie this. CDR3 sequence: CASSLAHKDRYGYPF. In DNA form, the CDR3 reads TGTGCCAGCAGCTTAGCTCATAAAGACAGATATGGCTACCCCTTC. The chain recombines TRBV7-9 with TRBJ1-2; a weak D match, TRBD1 (5 bases). Germline values: CDR1 SEHNR, CDR2 FQNEAQ (reference sequence). The CDR3 extends over 15 amino acids.

This clonotype has a single count. The chain links TRBV11-2 to TRBJ2-5; either TRBD1 or TRBD2 may supply D (5 bases each). The CDR3 length is 13 residues. Trimming stripped 4 bases from V and 9 bases from J, with 15 bases between. Germline lookup yields CDR1 SGHAT and CDR2 FQNNGV. As DNA, the CDR3 is TGTGCCAGCAGCTCCGGGACCCTTCAGCCCCAGTACTTC. Translating gives CASSSGTLQPQYF.

This clonotype was detected ten times or more. The chain uses TRBV24-1 and TRBJ2-2; D is unclear. CDR3 size: 13 residues. Germline V gene data show CDR1 as KGHDR and CDR2 as SFDVKD. V shed 7 bases and J shed 8 bases, with 13 bases lying between them. CDR3 in DNA: TGTGCCACCAGGGAAAGGAACGGGGGGGAGCTGTTTTTT. Its translation: CATRERNGGELFF.

This clonotype was counted at least ten times. The CDR3 reads CASSRGSGANVLTF. CDR3 nucleotides: TGCGCCAGCAGCAGGGGTTCTGGGGCCAACGTCCTGACTTTC. The chain joins TRBV5-1 to TRBJ2-6; TRBD1 is a possible D gene (5 bases). Germline CDR1 SGHRS, CDR2 YFSETQ. This CDR3 is built from 14 residues. Between the trimmed V and J ends, which lost 4 bases and 1 base, there was a span of 6 bases.

The chain employs TRBV25-1 and TRBJ2-6; D gene ambiguous. The germline gives CDR1 MGHDK, CDR2 SYGVNS. V dropped 0 bases and J dropped 9 bases, with 18 bases sitting between them. CDR3 length: 17 residues. The chain's CDR3 is CASSEYEASSSYNVLTF. Here the CDR3 DNA reads TGTGCCAGCAGTGAATATGAGGCGTCGAGCTCCTACAACGTCCTGACTTTC.

This clonotype was found many times. The chain uses TRBV5-1 and TRBJ2-3; D is unclear. Trimming cost V 0 bases and J 2 bases, with 10 bases left between them. This CDR3 is 15 amino acids long. Looked up from germline, CDR1 is SGHRS and CDR2 is YFSETQ. This CDR3 is CASSLGAAATDTQYF. CDR3 nucleotide sequence: TGCGCCAGCAGCTTGGGGGCGGCAGCCACAGATACGCAGTATTTT.

This clonotype was counted between two and nine times. The V call is TRBV28, the J call TRBJ1-2; tentatively, D is TRBD1 (6 bases). The CDR3 is made up of 14 amino acids. Germline V CDR1 and CDR2: MDHEN, SYDVKM. The V end lost 5 bases, the J end lost 4 bases, and 14 bases lay between the germline ends. CDR3 sequence reads: CASSPPGTTYGYTF. CDR3 nucleotide sequence: TGTGCCAGCAGTCCCCCCGGGACAACCTATGGCTACACCTTC.

As concerns this clonotype: Just one base apart from a much larger clone, this may be a read error. This rearrangement joins TRBV19 to TRBJ2-1, with 8 bases aligning to TRBD1. This CDR3 comprises 17 residues. Germline values: CDR1 LNHDA, CDR2 SQIVND (reference sequence). The CDR3 region is CASSTRTGSSKDWEQSF. The CDR3 nucleotides are TGTGCCAGTAGTACGAGGACAGGGTCTTCGAAGGATTGGGAGCAGTCCTTC.

This clonotype was recorded many times. V is TRBV18 and J is TRBJ2-1; D possibly corresponds to TRBD2 (6 bases). Germline CDR1 reads KGHSH; CDR2 reads LQKENI. The CDR3 contains 14 residues. With 0 bases removed from V and 8 bases from J, the gap between germline ends came to 11 bases. The CDR3 region is CASSPPNGTYEQFF. The CDR3 DNA sequence: TGTGCCAGCTCACCACCGAACGGGACTTATGAGCAGTTCTTC.